This TCR beta chain was found in a study of blood T cells in healthy people across ages. Study-level points and caveats: Long-lived donors had more naive CD4+ cells and higher diversity than aged donors. Older individuals had lower TCR beta diversity per million T cells (the decline was roughly linear).

A second about 7 to 11 cycle PCR used barcoded and J-beta primers. Tagging of each cDNA molecule was performed by a template-switch adaptor with 12 random nucleotides. TCRdb independently ran MiXCR on the 5' RACE reads; one entry per CDR3 protein. This table has 800,000 to 950,000 distinct CDR3 sequences, 36% appearing once. V lost 2 bases and J 5 bases, leaving 14 bases between the germline ends. This CDR3 region has 15 residues. Germline CDR1 is KGHDR and CDR2 is SFDVKD. Collection of about 9.4 milliliters of peripheral blood was performed for each donor. Note on this clonotype: The antigen is unknown.

This receptor was identified in a man aged 18 to 35 in good health. The chain has TRBV24-1 and TRBJ2-5; maybe TRBD1 (6 bases). Sequencing was done on a sample of blood. The CDR3 DNA is TGTGCCACCAGTGATTACAGGGATTTGCGGGAGACCCAGTACTTC. It translates to CATSDYRDLRETQYF.